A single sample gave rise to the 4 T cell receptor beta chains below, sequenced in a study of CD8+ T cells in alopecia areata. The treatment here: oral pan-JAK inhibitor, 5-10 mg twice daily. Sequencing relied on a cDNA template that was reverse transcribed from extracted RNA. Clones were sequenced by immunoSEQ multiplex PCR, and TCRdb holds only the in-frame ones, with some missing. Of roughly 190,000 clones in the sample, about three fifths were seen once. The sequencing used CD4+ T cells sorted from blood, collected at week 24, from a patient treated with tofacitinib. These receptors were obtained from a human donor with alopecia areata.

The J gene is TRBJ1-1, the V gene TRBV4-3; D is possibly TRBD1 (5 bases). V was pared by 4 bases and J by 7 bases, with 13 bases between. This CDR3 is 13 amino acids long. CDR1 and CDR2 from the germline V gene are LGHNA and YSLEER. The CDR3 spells CASSRSWGYEAFF. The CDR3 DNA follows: TGCGCCAGCAGCCGCTCATGGGGCTATGAAGCTTTCTTT.

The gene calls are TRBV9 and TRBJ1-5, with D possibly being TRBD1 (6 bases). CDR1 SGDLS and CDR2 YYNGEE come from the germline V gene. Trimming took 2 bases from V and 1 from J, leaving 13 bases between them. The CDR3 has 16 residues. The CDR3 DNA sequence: TGTGCCAGCAGCGTGGTCACAGGGTCGAGCAATCAGCCCCAGCATTTT. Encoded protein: CASSVVTGSSNQPQHF.

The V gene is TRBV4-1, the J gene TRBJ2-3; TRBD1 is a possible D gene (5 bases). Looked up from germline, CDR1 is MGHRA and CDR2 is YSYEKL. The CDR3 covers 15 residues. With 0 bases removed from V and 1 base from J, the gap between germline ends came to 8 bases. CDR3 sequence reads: CASSQDGRGTDTQYF. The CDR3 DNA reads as TGCGCCAGCAGCCAAGATGGCAGGGGCACAGATACGCAGTATTTT.

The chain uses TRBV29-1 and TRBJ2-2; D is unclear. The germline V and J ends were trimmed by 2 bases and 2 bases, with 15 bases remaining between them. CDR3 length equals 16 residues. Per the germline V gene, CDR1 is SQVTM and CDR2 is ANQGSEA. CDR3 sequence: CSVESPILGNTGELFF. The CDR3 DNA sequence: TGCAGCGTTGAAAGCCCCATCCTAGGAAACACCGGGGAGCTGTTTTTT.